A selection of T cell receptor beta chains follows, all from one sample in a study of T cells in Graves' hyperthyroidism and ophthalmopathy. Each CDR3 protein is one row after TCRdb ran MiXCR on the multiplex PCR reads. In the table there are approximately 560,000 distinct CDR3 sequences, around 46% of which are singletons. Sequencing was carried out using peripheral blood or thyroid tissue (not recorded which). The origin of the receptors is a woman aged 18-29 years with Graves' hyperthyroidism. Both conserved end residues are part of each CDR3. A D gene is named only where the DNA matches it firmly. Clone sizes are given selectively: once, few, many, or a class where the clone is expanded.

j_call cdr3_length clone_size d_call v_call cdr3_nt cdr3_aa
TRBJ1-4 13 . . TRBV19 TGTGCAGGATCAGGGACGAGGGTCGAAAAACTGTTTTTT CAGSGTRVEKLFF
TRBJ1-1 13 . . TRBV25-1 TGTGCCAGCTCACCAAGCCAGGGGAGTGAAGCTTTCTTT CASSPSQGSEAFF
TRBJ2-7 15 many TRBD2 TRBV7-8 TGTGCCAGCAGCCCGACCGATAGCGGGAGTTACGAGCAGTACTTC CASSPTDSGSYEQYF
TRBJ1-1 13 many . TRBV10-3 TGTGCCATCAGTGAGGGGGCGAGCACTGAAGCTTTCTTT CAISEGASTEAFF
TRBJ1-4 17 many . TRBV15 TGTGCCACCAGCAGGACATCGGGGGGCCCACGCGATGAAAAACTGTTTTTT CATSRTSGGPRDEKLFF
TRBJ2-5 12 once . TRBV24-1 TGTGCCACCAGTGGGGACGGTGCGACCCAGTACTTC CATSGDGATQYF
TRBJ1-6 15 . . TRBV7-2 TGTGCCAGCAGCCCTAGTTGGGGGCTGAATTCACCCCTCCACTTT CASSPSWGLNSPLHF
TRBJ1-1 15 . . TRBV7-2 TGTGCCAGCAGCCCAACCGGGTACATGAACACTGAAGCTTTCTTT CASSPTGYMNTEAFF
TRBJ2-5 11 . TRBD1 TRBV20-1 TGCAGTGCACAGGGGTGGGAGACCCAGTACTTC CSAQGWETQYF
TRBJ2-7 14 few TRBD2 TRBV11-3 TGTGCCAGCAGCCAAGTAGCGGGAGAGTACGAGCAGTACTTC CASSQVAGEYEQYF